One T cell receptor beta chain is described in this entry. V was shortened by 5 bases and J by 8 bases, with 10 bases between the two germline ends. CDR3 length: 12 residues. The germline CDR1 and CDR2 sequences are SNHLY and FYNNEI. These data come from a study of CD8+CD57+ T cells in acquired aplastic anemia. TCR beta VDJ and CDR3 were profiled, and genomic DNA was the template. TCRdb reprocessed the reads via MiXCR and lists one record per CDR3 protein. The sample consists of around 430,000 distinct CDR3 sequences, around a third of them appearing once. Previously, flow cytometry had revealed CD8+CD57+ cell expansion in the patients chosen for sequencing. Among the patients, none had received any therapy at the time of blood sampling.

Sequencing input: sorted CD4+, CD8+, or CD8+CD57+ T cells (not recorded which) from PBMCs. The sequence came from a human donor with aplastic anemia. The chain is built from TRBV2 and TRBJ2-1; D remains unclear. CDR3 nucleotide sequence: TGTGCCAGCAGTCGTACAAGGTATGAGCAGTTCTTC. Amino acids: CASSRTRYEQFF.